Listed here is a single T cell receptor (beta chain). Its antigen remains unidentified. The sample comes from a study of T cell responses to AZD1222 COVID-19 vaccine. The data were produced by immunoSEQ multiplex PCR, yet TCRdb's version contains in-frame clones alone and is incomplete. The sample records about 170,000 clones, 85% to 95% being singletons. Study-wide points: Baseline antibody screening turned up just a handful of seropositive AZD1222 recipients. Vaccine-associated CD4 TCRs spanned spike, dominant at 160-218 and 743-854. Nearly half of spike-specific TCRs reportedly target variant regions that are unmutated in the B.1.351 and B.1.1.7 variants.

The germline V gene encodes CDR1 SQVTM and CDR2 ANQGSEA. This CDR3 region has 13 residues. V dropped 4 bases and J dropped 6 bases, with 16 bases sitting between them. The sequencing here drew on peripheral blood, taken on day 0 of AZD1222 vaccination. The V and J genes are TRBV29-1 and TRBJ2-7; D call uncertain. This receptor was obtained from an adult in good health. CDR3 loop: CSVGARVPGEQYF. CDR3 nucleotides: TGCAGCGTTGGGGCCCGGGTCCCCGGCGAGCAGTACTTC.